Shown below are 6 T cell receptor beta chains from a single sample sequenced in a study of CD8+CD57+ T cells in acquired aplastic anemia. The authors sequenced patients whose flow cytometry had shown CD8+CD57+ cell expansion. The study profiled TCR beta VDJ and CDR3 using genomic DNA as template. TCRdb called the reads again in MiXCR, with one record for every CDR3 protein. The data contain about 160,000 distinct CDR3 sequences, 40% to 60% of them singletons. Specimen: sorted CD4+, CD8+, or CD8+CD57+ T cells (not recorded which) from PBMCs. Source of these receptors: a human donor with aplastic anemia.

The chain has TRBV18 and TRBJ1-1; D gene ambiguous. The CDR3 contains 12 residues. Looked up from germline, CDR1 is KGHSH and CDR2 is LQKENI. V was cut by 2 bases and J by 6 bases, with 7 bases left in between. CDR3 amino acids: CASSPIRAEAFF. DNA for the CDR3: TGTGCCAGCTCACCAATTCGGGCTGAAGCTTTCTTT.

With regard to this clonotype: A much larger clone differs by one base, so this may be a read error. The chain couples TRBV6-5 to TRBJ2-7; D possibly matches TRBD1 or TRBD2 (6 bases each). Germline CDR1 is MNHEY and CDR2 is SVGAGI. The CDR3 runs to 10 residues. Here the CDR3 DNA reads TGTGCCAGCGAGGGGGGCGAGCGGTACTTC. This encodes CASEGGERYF.

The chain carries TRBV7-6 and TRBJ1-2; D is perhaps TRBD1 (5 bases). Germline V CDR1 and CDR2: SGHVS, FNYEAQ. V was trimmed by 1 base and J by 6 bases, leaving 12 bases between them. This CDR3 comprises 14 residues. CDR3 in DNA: TGTGCCAGCAGCTTAGGGGGAGGGGTGCATGGCTACACCTTC. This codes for CASSLGGGVHGYTF.

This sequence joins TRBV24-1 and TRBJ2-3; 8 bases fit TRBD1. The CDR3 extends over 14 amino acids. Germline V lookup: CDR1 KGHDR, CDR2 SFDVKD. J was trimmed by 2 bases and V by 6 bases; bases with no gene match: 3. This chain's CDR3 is CATSQGAATDTQYF. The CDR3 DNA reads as TGTGCCACCAGTCAGGGGGCGGCCACAGATACGCAGTATTTT.

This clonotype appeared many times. The CDR3 region has the DNA TGTGCCAGCAGTGAAGACGGTTCCTCTGGAAACACCATATATTTT. The encoded protein is CASSEDGSSGNTIYF. The chain has TRBV6-2 or TRBV6-3 and TRBJ1-3; D not certain. Germline CDR1 and CDR2: MNHEY and SVGEGT. The germline V and J ends were trimmed by 5 bases and 0 bases, with 11 bases remaining between them. This CDR3 spans 15 amino acids.

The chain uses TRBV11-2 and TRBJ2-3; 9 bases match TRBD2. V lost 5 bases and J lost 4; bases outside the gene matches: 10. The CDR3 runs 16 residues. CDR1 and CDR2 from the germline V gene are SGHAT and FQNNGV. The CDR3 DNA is TGTGCCAGCAGCCGTTCGATAGCGGGGGAACCAGATACGCAGTATTTT. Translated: CASSRSIAGEPDTQYF.